This T cell receptor beta chain originates from a study of T-cell memory formation after mild COVID-19. The overall study: Across donors, TCR clusters were largely donor specific. Study-wide results and limits: That cross-reactive memory joined was suggested by some responding clones appearing in pre-infection memory.

This CDR3 comprises 17 residues. Germline-derived CDR1 and CDR2 are LGHNA and YSLEER. V was pared by 5 bases and J by 6 bases, with 11 bases of the junction left unmatched. MiXCR was run by TCRdb on the 5' RACE reads, yielding one entry per CDR3 protein. Of about 170,000 distinct CDR3 sequences in the sample, around 13% were seen once. Note on this clonotype: The target antigen is unknown.

The chain links TRBV4-3 to TRBJ2-2, with 11 nucleotides matching TRBD1. The sample comprised PBMCs or a T cell subset sorted from them (not recorded which). This TCR was sampled from a man aged 18 to 29 who had mild COVID-19 (a few samples of this study predate the infection). Cell type and time point are not known. DNA of the CDR3: TGCGCCAGCAGCAGACTTCTCGGGACAGGGGGTGCCGGGGAGCTGTTTTTT. The encoded protein is CASSRLLGTGGAGELFF.